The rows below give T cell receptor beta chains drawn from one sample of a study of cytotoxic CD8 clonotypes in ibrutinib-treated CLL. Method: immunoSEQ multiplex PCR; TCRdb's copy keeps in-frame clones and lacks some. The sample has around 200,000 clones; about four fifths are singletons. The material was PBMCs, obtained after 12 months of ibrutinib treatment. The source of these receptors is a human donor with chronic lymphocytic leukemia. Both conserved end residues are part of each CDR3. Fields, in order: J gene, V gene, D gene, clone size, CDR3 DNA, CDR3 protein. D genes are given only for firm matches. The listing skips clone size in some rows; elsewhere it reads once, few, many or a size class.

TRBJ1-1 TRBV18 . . TGTGCCAGCTCAAAGGAGGCCGCTGAAGCTTTCTTT CASSKEAAEAFF
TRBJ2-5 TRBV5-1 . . TGCGCCAGCAGCTTTTCGGGCAACCAAGAGACCCAGTACTTC CASSFSGNQETQYF
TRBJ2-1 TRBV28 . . TGTGCCAGCAGTCCCCCAGGCAAAGGTCTTTCCTACAATGAGCAGTTCTTC CASSPPGKGLSYNEQFF
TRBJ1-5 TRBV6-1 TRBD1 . TGTGCCAGCAGTGTAGACAGGGGGTTCAATCAGCCCCAGCATTTT CASSVDRGFNQPQHF
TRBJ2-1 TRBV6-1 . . TGTGCCAGCAGTGGCCAGTGGGGCGTCACCTACAATGAGCAGTTCTTC CASSGQWGVTYNEQFF
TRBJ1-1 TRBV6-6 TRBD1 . TGTGCCAGCAGTTACCAGGGGGCCAAAGCTTTCTTT CASSYQGAKAFF
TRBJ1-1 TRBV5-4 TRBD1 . TGTGCCAGCAGCTTGCCGACGACAGGGGCGAACACTGAAGCTTTCTTT CASSLPTTGANTEAFF
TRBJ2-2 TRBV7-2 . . TGTGCCAGCAGCCCACGTGGGACCGGAGCCGGGGAGCTGTTTTTT CASSPRGTGAGELFF
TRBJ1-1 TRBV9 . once TGTGCCAGCAGCGTTAGGCCTAGAAGGAACACTGAAGCTTTCTTT CASSVRPRRNTEAFF
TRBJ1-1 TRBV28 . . TGTGCCAGCAGTTTACGGCCGGGATGGGAGAACACTGAAGCTTTCTTT CASSLRPGWENTEAFF
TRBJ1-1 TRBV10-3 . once TGTGCCATCAGTGAGGCCGAACTGACAGGGAACACTGAAGCTTTCTTT CAISEAELTGNTEAFF
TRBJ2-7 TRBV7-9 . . TGTGCCAGCAGCTTAAACTCGATCCCCTACGAGCAGTACTTC CASSLNSIPYEQYF
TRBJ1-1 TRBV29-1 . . TGCAGCGTTTTTCCACAACAATACACTGAAGCTTTCTTT CSVFPQQYTEAFF
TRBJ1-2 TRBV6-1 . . TGTGCCAGCAGTGAATTTAGTCAGACCTTC CASSEFSQTF
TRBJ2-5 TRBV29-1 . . TGCAGCGTTCGCGAAGCGATTAGATTGGAGACCCAGTACTTC CSVREAIRLETQYF
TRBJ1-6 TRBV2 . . TGTGCCAGCAGTGAAGCCTTAGGGTCACCCCTCCACTTT CASSEALGSPLHF
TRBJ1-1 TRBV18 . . TGTGCCAGCTCCTTACAGGACGGAAGGAACACTGAAGCTTTCTTT CASSLQDGRNTEAFF
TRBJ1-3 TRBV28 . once TGTGCCAGCAGTTTACATCGGGGGACTGGAAACACCATATATTTT CASSLHRGTGNTIYF
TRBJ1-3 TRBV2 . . TGTGCCAGCAGTCAGAGCTCTGGAAACACCATATATTTT CASSQSSGNTIYF
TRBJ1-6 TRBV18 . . TGTGCCAGCTCACCACGATCGGATTCACCCCTCCACTTT CASSPRSDSPLHF
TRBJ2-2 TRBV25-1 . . TGTGCCAGCAGTGATAGCTTCTTTGGGTATTTGAGCGGGGAGCTGTTTTTT CASSDSFFGYLSGELFF
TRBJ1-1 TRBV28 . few TGTGCCAGCAGGGGCCTGAACACTGAAGCTTTCTTT CASRGLNTEAFF
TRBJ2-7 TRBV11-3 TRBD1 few TGTGCCAGCAGCTTAACAGGACAGGGGGCCGAGCAGTACTTC CASSLTGQGAEQYF
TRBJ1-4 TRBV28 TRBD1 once TGTGCCAGCAGTCCCAGGACAGGGGGGGGAAAACTGTTTTTT CASSPRTGGGKLFF
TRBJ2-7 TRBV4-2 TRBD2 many TGTGCCAGCAGCCAAGATCCTAGCGGCCCCTACGAGCAGTACTTC CASSQDPSGPYEQYF
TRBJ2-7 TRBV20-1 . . TGCAGTGCTAGCCTGGTCGGCGGGCAGTACTTC CSASLVGGQYF
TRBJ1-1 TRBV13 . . TGTGCCAGCACCCCTGATCGGTCTTTGGCTGAAGCTTTCTTT CASTPDRSLAEAFF
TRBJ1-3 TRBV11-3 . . TGTGCCAGCAGCTTAGGGGCAGGGGACGCTGGAAACACCATATATTTT CASSLGAGDAGNTIYF
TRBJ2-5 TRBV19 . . TGTGCCAGTAGTCCCGAATCCCGGGACCTCCAGTACTTC CASSPESRDLQYF
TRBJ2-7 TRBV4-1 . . TGCGCCAGCAGCCAAGCTTTGGCATCCTACGAGCAGTACTTC CASSQALASYEQYF
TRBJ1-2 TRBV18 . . TGTGCCAGCTCACCGGAATCGGACAGTTACTATGGCTACACCTTC CASSPESDSYYGYTF
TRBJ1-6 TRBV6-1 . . TGTGCCAGCAGTGAGGAACCGGGACGGAGTTCACCCCTCCACTTT CASSEEPGRSSPLHF
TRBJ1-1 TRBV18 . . TGTGCCAGCTCGAGGGAGCGCGCTATGAACACTGAAGCTTTCTTT CASSRERAMNTEAFF
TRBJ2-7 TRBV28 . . TGTGCCAGCAGTCGGACTCACTACGAGCAGTACTTC CASSRTHYEQYF
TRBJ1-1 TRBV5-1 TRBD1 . TGCGCCAGCAGCGGAAGACAGGGAGTGACTGAAGCTTTCTTT CASSGRQGVTEAFF
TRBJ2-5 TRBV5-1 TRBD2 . TGCGCCAGCAGCTTCGGACTAGCGGGGGCGTACCAAGAGACCCAGTACTTC CASSFGLAGAYQETQYF
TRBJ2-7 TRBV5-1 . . TGCGCCAGCAGCTTACGGACACCCTCGGGGGAGCAGTACTTC CASSLRTPSGEQYF
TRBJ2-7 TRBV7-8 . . TGTGCCAGCAGCTTAGAGTACTTACTAGCTCCCTCGAAAGAGCAGTACTTC CASSLEYLLAPSKEQYF
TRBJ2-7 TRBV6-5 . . TGTGCCAGCAGTTACCAACACAGAGACTACGAGCAGTACTTC CASSYQHRDYEQYF
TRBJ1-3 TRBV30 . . TGTGCCTGGACGGGATCTGGAAACACCATATATTTT CAWTGSGNTIYF
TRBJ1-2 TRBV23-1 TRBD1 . TGCGCCAGCAGTCCCTGGACAGGGCGGGATGGCTACACCTTC CASSPWTGRDGYTF
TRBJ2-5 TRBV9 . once TGTGCCAGCAGCCCCCTCGGAGGGGGTGAGACCCAGTACTTC CASSPLGGGETQYF
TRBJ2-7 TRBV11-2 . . TGTGCCAGCAGCTCACCAGGGTGGGAGCAGTACTTC CASSSPGWEQYF
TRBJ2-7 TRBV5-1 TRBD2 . TGCGCCAGCAGCGTGGCCGGGACTAGCGTCTACGAGCAGTACTTC CASSVAGTSVYEQYF
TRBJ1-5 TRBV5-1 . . TGCGCCAGCAGCTTGGGACAGCCCAATCAGCCCCAGCATTTT CASSLGQPNQPQHF
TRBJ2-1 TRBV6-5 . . TGTGCCAGCAGTTATTTTCGGGGTTTCAATGAGCAGTTCTTC CASSYFRGFNEQFF
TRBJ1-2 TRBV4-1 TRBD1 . TGCGCCAGCAGCCAAGGGACAGGGCGAACTAACTATGGCTACACCTTC CASSQGTGRTNYGYTF
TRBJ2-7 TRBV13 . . TGTGCCAGCAGCTTAGGGTGGTCTCGCAGCGGAGCCTCCTACGAGCAGTACTTC CASSLGWSRSGASYEQYF
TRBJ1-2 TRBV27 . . TGTGCCAGCAGTTTCATAGGGAGCTATGGCTACACCTTC CASSFIGSYGYTF
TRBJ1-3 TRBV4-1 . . TGCGCCAGCAGCCCGATGGACACAGTTGGAAACACCATATATTTT CASSPMDTVGNTIYF